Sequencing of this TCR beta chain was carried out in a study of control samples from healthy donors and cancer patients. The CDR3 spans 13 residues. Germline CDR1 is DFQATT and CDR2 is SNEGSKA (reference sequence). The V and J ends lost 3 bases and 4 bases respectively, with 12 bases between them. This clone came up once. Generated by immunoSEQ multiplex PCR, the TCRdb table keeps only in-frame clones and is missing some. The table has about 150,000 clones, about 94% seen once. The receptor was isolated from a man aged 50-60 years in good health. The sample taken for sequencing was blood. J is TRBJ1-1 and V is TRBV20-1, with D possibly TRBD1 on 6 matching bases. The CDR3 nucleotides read TGCAGTGCTAGTGAGGGGGGAGGCACTGAAGCTTTCTTT. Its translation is CSASEGGGTEAFF.